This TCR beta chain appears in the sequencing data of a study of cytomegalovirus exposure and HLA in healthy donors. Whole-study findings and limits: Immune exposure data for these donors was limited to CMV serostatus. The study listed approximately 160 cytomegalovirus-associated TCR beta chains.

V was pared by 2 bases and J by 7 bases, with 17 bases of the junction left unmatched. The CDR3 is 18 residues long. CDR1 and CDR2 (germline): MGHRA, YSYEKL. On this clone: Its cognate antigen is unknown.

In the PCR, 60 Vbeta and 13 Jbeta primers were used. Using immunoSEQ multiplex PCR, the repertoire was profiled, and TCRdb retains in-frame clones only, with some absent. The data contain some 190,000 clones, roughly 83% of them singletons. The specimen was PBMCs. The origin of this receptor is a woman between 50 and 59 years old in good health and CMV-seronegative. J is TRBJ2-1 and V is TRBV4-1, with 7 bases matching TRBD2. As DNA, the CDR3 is TGCGCCAGCAGCCAACCCTATTGGGGGGGAGGGCCGGAGAATGAGCAGTTCTTC. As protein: CASSQPYWGGGPENEQFF.